This T cell receptor (beta chain) is from a study of vaccination effects on CD4 cells after COVID-19. Repertoires were generated with immunoSEQ multiplex PCR, while TCRdb's copy carries only in-frame clones and drops some. This table holds almost 15,000 clones, 65% to 80% found once. J lost 6 bases, V lost 1 base, and 8 bases had no gene match. Germline CDR1 reads SGHTA; CDR2 reads FQGNSA. This CDR3 has 17 residues. In regard to this clone: Its target is unknown.

Antigen-specific CD4+ T cells expanded by the ViraFEST assay with viral peptide pools were then sequenced. CD4+ T cell isolation took place after 10 days of culture. PCR-confirmed SARS-CoV-2 infection occurred in the person between March and December 2020. The cohort was immunized with two doses of either the BNT162b2 or mRNA-1273 vaccine. This specimen consisted of CD4+ T cells from PBMCs cultured with HCoV-NL63 spike peptides, obtained after COVID-19 vaccination. This sequence originates from a human donor who had a prior SARS-CoV-2 infection. This chain joins TRBV7-2 and TRBJ2-3, with 12 bases lining up with TRBD2. The CDR3: CASSLEGLAGGADTQYF. Here the CDR3 DNA reads TGTGCCAGCAGCTTAGAGGGGCTAGCGGGAGGGGCGGATACGCAGTATTTT.